The present T cell receptor (beta chain) was sequenced within a study of T cell responses to AZD1222 COVID-19 vaccine. Findings and caveats of the study: After two AZD1222 doses, spike-specific TCR breadth and depth rose versus day 0. Clonal diversity was possibly underestimated, and white British individuals and females predominated among donors.

Remarks on this clone: The antigen remains undetermined.

Measured with immunoSEQ multiplex PCR; TCRdb has only the in-frame clones, and not every one. The sample yields roughly 110,000 clones, around 89% seen once. The ends lost 3 bases at V and 5 bases at J; junction bases unmatched: 2. Germline lookup yields CDR1 SQVTM and CDR2 ANQGSEA. The length of the CDR3 is 14 residues. The V gene is TRBV29-1, the J gene TRBJ2-2; the match to TRBD2 covers 11 bases. This clonotype originated in an adult who received the AZD1222 COVID-19 vaccine. The source material was peripheral blood, sampled 28 days after the second AZD1222 dose. The CDR3 coding sequence is TGCAGCGTTGATAGCGGGGGGGGGACCGGGGAGCTGTTTTTT. This gives the protein CSVDSGGGTGELFF.